This is a list of T cell receptor beta chains from one sample in a study of T cells in Graves' hyperthyroidism and ophthalmopathy. Using its own MiXCR run on the multiplex PCR reads, TCRdb lists one record per CDR3 protein. The profile shows approximately 600,000 distinct CDR3 sequences, around 21% of them singletons. The specimen sequenced was blood. All receptors derive from a young man with Graves' ophthalmopathy. CDR3s include the opening cysteine and the closing phenylalanine or tryptophan. Each record gives: J gene, V gene, D gene, clone size, CDR3 protein, CDR3 DNA. The D gene is left open where the match is weak. Size tells how often a clone was seen (once, few, many) or the class of an expanded clone, and some rows leave it out.

TRBJ2-2 TRBV6-1 NA few CASSDAGAYAGELFF TGTGCCAGCAGTGATGCAGGGGCTTACGCCGGGGAGCTGTTTTTT
TRBJ2-1 TRBV5-1 NA NA CASRTGDNEQFF TGCGCCAGCAGGACCGGAGACAATGAGCAGTTCTTC
TRBJ1-2 TRBV7-8 TRBD1 few CASSRRDRIPNYGYTF TGTGCCAGCAGCCGCCGGGACAGGATACCGAACTATGGCTACACCTTC
TRBJ2-1 TRBV12-3/TRBV12-4 TRBD2 many CASSPSGRNNEQFF TGTGCCAGCAGTCCTAGCGGGAGAAACAATGAGCAGTTCTTC
TRBJ1-5 TRBV6-1 TRBD1 many CASSELRGTGGAVPQHF TGTGCCAGCAGTGAACTGAGAGGGACAGGGGGCGCGGTGCCCCAGCATTTT
TRBJ2-5 TRBV28 NA NA CATQGQSGTRYF TGTGCCACCCAAGGACAGTCCGGGACCCGGTACTTC
TRBJ2-7 TRBV28 TRBD2 few CASSRTSGRAGYEQYF TGTGCCAGCAGCCGTACTAGCGGGAGGGCCGGGTACGAGCAGTACTTC
TRBJ2-7 TRBV28 NA many CASSLTITTQGKGSYEQYF TGTGCCAGCAGTCTCACCATAACAACTCAGGGTAAAGGGTCCTACGAGCAGTACTTC
TRBJ2-1 TRBV7-9 NA NA CASSFVGNRAYNEQFF TGTGCCAGCAGCTTTGTCGGTAATCGGGCCTACAATGAGCAGTTCTTC
TRBJ2-1 TRBV5-1 TRBD2 NA CASALAGGLNEQFF TGCGCCAGCGCCCTAGCGGGAGGCCTCAATGAGCAGTTCTTC
TRBJ2-1 TRBV18 NA many CASSTGMGNEQFF TGTGCCAGCTCCACGGGGATGGGTAATGAGCAGTTCTTC
TRBJ2-2 TRBV30 NA few CAWSRPREAGELFF TGTGCCTGGTCGCGACCTAGGGAGGCCGGGGAGCTGTTTTTT
TRBJ1-6 TRBV9 NA NA CASSPHGGDNSPLHF TGTGCCAGCAGCCCCCACGGAGGAGATAATTCACCCCTCCACTTT
TRBJ2-7 TRBV2 TRBD1 many CACKSTGGDEQYF TGTGCCTGCAAATCGACAGGGGGCGACGAGCAGTACTTC
TRBJ1-1 TRBV15 NA NA CATSTETPNTEAFF TGTGCCACCAGCACAGAGACACCTAACACTGAAGCTTTCTTT
TRBJ1-1 TRBV12-3/TRBV12-4 NA many CASSLTAGQAFF TGTGCCAGCAGCCTAACGGCCGGACAAGCTTTCTTT
TRBJ2-1 TRBV5-1 NA many CASSLRVGDNEQFF TGCGCCAGCAGCTTAAGGGTGGGGGACAATGAGCAGTTCTTC
TRBJ1-2 TRBV29-1 NA few CSVRGVLNYGYTF TGCAGCGTTCGAGGGGTGCTTAACTATGGCTACACCTTC
TRBJ2-1 TRBV30 NA few CAWSVRLGSSYNEQFF TGTGCCTGGAGTGTACGCCTGGGGAGCTCCTACAATGAGCAGTTCTTC
TRBJ2-7 TRBV6-2/TRBV6-3 NA many CASSSPLTAYEQYF TGTGCCAGCAGTTCTCCATTGACAGCCTACGAGCAGTACTTC
TRBJ2-3 TRBV28 NA NA CASSFRGADTQYF TGTGCCAGCAGTTTTCGGGGGGCGGATACGCAGTATTTT
TRBJ2-3 TRBV19 TRBD1 NA CASTTTGGQGAFTQYF TGTGCCAGTACAACGACGGGGGGACAGGGGGCGTTTACGCAGTATTTT
TRBJ2-7 TRBV3-1 NA many CASSPGWGPYEQYF TGTGCCAGCAGCCCCGGTTGGGGACCCTACGAGCAGTACTTC
TRBJ2-7 TRBV9 NA NA CASSVGIGSSYEQYF TGTGCCAGCAGCGTAGGTATAGGGAGCTCCTACGAGCAGTACTTC
TRBJ1-1 TRBV6-1 NA NA CASSPPQQTSEAFF TGTGCCAGCAGTCCACCGCAACAGACATCAGAAGCTTTCTTT
TRBJ1-1 TRBV19 NA many CASTKSGSLNTEAFF TGTGCCAGTACCAAATCTGGCAGTTTGAACACTGAAGCTTTCTTT
TRBJ2-1 TRBV2 TRBD1 many CASSEGQGADEQFF TGTGCCAGCAGTGAAGGGCAGGGGGCGGATGAGCAGTTCTTC
TRBJ1-1 TRBV18 TRBD1 many CASSPIGQVMNTEAFF TGTGCCAGCTCACCCATAGGACAGGTAATGAACACTGAAGCTTTCTTT
TRBJ1-5 TRBV6-2/TRBV6-3 TRBD1 NA CASTGQGRMSQPQHF TGTGCCAGCACGGGACAGGGGCGGATGAGTCAGCCCCAGCATTTT
TRBJ1-1 TRBV2 TRBD1 many CVGRGSMNAEAFF TGTGTAGGCAGGGGGTCTATGAACGCTGAAGCTTTCTTT
TRBJ2-5 TRBV20-1 NA few CSAEKWVQETQYF TGCAGTGCAGAAAAGTGGGTCCAAGAGACCCAGTACTTC
TRBJ2-7 TRBV7-2 TRBD2 many CASSSTSGINEQYF TGTGCCAGCAGTTCTACTAGCGGGATCAACGAGCAGTACTTC
TRBJ2-1 TRBV27 NA once CASSLRQFYEQFF TGTGCCAGCAGTTTAAGACAGTTCTACGAGCAGTTCTTC
TRBJ1-1 TRBV2 NA many CASKENLEAFF TGTGCCAGCAAGGAAAATTTGGAAGCTTTCTTT
TRBJ2-7 TRBV18 NA few CASSPPEGGYEQYF TGTGCCAGCTCACCACCCGAGGGAGGCTACGAGCAGTACTTC
TRBJ2-2 TRBV20-1 NA NA CSARRIANTANTGELFF TGCAGTGCTAGGAGGATAGCCAACACCGCGAACACCGGGGAGCTGTTTTTT
TRBJ2-5 TRBV3-1 NA many CASSQTGELQETQYF TGTGCCAGCAGCCAGACAGGCGAACTCCAAGAGACCCAGTACTTC
TRBJ1-2 TRBV28 NA few CASSLGRETNYGYTF TGTGCCAGCAGTTTAGGTCGGGAAACTAACTATGGCTACACCTTC
TRBJ1-4 TRBV10-3 NA few CAISAGQSDEKLFF TGTGCCATCAGTGCCGGCCAGTCTGATGAAAAACTGTTTTTT
TRBJ1-2 TRBV9 NA NA CASSGSLAGGYTF TGTGCCAGCAGCGGTTCCCTTGCCGGTGGCTACACCTTC
TRBJ2-5 TRBV20-1 NA few CSARPQGLTQYQETQYF TGCAGTGCTAGACCCCAGGGTTTGACCCAGTACCAAGAGACCCAGTACTTC